The source of this T cell receptor beta chain is a study of Tregs in tolerant kidney transplant recipients. Generated by immunoSEQ multiplex PCR, the TCRdb table keeps only in-frame clones and is missing some. This table has 85,000 to 100,000 clones, over 85% appearing once. The CDR3 is 12 residues long. The germline CDR1 and CDR2 sequences are SNHLY and FYNNEI. Between the trimmed V and J ends, which lost 11 bases and 3 bases, there was a span of 11 bases. The V gene is TRBV2, the J gene TRBJ1-3; tentative D call: TRBD1 (5 bases). This sequence originates from a human donor who received a combined kidney and bone marrow transplant. The source was CD4+ T cells from blood, collected before the transplant. The CDR3 nucleotides are TGTGCCCAGGGAATGAGTGGAAACACCATATATTTT. Translating gives CAQGMSGNTIYF.